A selection of T cell receptor beta chains follows, all from one sample in a study of blood T cells in healthy people across ages. TCRdb called the 5' RACE reads again in MiXCR, with one record for every CDR3 protein. This table holds about 970,000 distinct CDR3 sequences, roughly 47% found once. Specimen: blood. The receptors come from a woman aged 55-70 years in good health. Both conserved end residues are part of each CDR3. The order of the fields is V gene, J gene, clone size, D gene, CDR3 protein, CDR3 DNA. A D gene is named only where the DNA matches it firmly. A row's size may be missing; if present it is once, few, many or a size class.

TRBV20-1,TRBJ2-1,NA,TRBD1,CSASRQGYEQFF,TGCAGTGCTAGCCGACAGGGGTATGAGCAGTTCTTC
TRBV6-2/TRBV6-3,TRBJ2-6,few,TRBD2,CASRGGLDSGANVLTF,TGTGCCAGCAGAGGGGGACTAGACTCTGGGGCCAACGTCCTGACTTTC
TRBV9,TRBJ2-1,few,TRBD2,CASSVGVAGGPSEQFF,TGTGCCAGCAGCGTAGGCGTAGCGGGAGGGCCGAGTGAGCAGTTCTTC
TRBV7-9,TRBJ1-2,NA,NA,CASSGLPGPSYGYTF,TGTGCCAGCAGCGGACTTCCAGGGCCTTCCTATGGCTACACCTTC
TRBV5-1,TRBJ2-5,NA,TRBD2,CASSGREHRETQYF,TGCGCCAGCAGCGGGCGGGAGCATCGAGAGACCCAGTACTTC
TRBV6-4,TRBJ2-1,NA,NA,CASSNGWEYNEQFF,TGTGCCAGCAGTAACGGATGGGAATACAATGAGCAGTTCTTC
TRBV20-1,TRBJ2-1,few,NA,CSACAEGLFNEQFF,TGCAGTGCTTGTGCGGAGGGGCTATTCAATGAGCAGTTCTTC
TRBV5-1,TRBJ2-5,NA,TRBD2,CASSLRTSGKETQYF,TGCGCCAGCAGCTTGAGGACTAGCGGAAAAGAGACTCAGTACTTC
TRBV7-2,TRBJ2-3,NA,NA,CASSSINGQFTDTQYF,TGTGCCAGCAGCTCGATTAACGGACAGTTCACAGATACGCAGTATTTT
TRBV6-6,TRBJ2-5,few,TRBD1,CAASRQGVRETQYF,TGTGCCGCCAGCCGACAGGGGGTGAGAGAGACCCAGTACTTC
TRBV29-1,TRBJ1-2,few,NA,CSARGQDGYTF,TGCAGCGCCCGGGGGCAGGACGGCTACACCTTC
TRBV6-6,TRBJ1-1,NA,NA,CASSSPTGMNTEAFF,TGTGCCAGCAGTTCTCCCACAGGAATGAACACTGAAGCTTTCTTT
TRBV29-1,TRBJ2-5,many,NA,CSVTSNEETQYF,TGCAGCGTCACTAGCAACGAAGAGACCCAGTACTTC
TRBV28,TRBJ2-3,NA,TRBD2,CASSQRGKPSTDTQYF,TGTGCCAGCTCTCAGCGGGGAAAACCTAGCACAGATACGCAGTATTTT
TRBV30,TRBJ2-4,NA,TRBD1,CACSPRDRVSKNIQYF,TGTGCCTGTTCCCCCCGGGACAGGGTTTCCAAAAACATTCAGTACTTC
TRBV4-1,TRBJ2-2,NA,TRBD1,CASSHHPMGQGSTGELFF,TGCGCCAGCAGCCACCACCCGATGGGACAGGGATCCACCGGGGAGCTGTTTTTT
TRBV11-2,TRBJ2-7,NA,TRBD2,CASSSNPTGGEQYF,TGTGCCAGCAGCTCTAACCCAACGGGGGGCGAGCAGTACTTC
TRBV28,TRBJ2-5,NA,NA,CASSLFHGSETQYF,TGTGCCAGCAGTTTATTTCACGGGTCGGAGACCCAGTACTTC